The clone carrying this T cell receptor beta chain was detected only once. What it binds is not known. The data originate from a study of shared clonotypes between healthy human individuals. Study-level points and caveats: The sole specimen, blood, was sampled, and tissue repertoires likely differ. Among the subsets, naive ones generally showed larger estimated richness than memory ones.

Libraries were prepared by immunoSEQ multiplex PCR; TCRdb keeps only in-frame clonotypes and omits some of them. The data contain roughly 400,000 clones, roughly 96% of them singletons. The CDR3 sequence is 15 residues long. V was pared by 4 bases and J by 8 bases, with 13 bases of the junction left unmatched. Looked up from germline, CDR1 is GTSNPN and CDR2 is SVGIG (reference sequence). The source of this sequence is a man aged 25-40 years in good health. The chain is built from TRBV30 and TRBJ2-4, with 8 bases identical to TRBD2. The sequenced sample was memory CD8+ T cells sorted from blood. Subset defined: CD45RO+ cells pooled with CCR7-negative TemRA cells. The CDR3 protein is CAWTSGSAGSDIQYF. CDR3 DNA sequence: TGTGCCTGGACTAGCGGGTCCGCTGGGTCGGACATTCAGTACTTC.